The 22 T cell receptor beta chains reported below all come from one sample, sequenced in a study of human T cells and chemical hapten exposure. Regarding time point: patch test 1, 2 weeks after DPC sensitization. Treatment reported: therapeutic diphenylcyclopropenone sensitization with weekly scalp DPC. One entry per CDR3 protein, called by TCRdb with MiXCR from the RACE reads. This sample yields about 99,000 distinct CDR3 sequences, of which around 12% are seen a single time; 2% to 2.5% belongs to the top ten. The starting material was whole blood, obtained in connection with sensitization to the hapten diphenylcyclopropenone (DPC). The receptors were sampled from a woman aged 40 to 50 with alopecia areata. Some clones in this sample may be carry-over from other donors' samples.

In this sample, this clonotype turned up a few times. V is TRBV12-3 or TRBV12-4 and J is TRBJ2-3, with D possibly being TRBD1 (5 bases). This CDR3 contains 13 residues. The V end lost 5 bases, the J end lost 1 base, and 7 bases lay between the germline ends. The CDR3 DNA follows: TGTGCCAGCAGTGCACAGGGCACAGATACGCAGTATTTT. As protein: CASSAQGTDTQYF.

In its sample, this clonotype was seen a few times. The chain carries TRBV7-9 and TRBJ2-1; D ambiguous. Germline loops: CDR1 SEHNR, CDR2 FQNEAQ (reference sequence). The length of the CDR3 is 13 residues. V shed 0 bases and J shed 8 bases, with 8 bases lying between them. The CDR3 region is CASSLASWDEQFF. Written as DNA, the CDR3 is TGTGCCAGCAGCTTAGCCTCCTGGGATGAGCAGTTCTTC.

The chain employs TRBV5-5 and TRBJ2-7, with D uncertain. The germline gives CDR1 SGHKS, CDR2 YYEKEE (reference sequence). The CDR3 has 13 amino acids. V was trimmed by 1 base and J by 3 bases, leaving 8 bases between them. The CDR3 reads CASSLFSLYEQYF. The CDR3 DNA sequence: TGTGCCAGCAGCTTGTTTAGCCTCTACGAGCAGTACTTC.

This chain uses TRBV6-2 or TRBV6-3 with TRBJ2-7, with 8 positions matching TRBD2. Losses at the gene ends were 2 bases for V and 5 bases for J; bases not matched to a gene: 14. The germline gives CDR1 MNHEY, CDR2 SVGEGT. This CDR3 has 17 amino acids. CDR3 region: CASSYNLLAGPANEQYF. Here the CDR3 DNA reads TGTGCCAGCAGTTACAACCTCCTAGCGGGCCCTGCGAACGAGCAGTACTTC.

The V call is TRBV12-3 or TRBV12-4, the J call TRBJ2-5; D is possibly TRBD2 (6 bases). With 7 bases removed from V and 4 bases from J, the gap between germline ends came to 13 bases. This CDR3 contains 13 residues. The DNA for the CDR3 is TGTGCCAGCACAGGCGGGATAGTAGAGACCCAGTACTTC. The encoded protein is CASTGGIVETQYF.

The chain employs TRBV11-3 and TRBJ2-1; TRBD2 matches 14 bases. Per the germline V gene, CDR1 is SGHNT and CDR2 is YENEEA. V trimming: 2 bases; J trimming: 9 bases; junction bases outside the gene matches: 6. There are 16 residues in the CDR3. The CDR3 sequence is CASSLTGTSGSGEQFF. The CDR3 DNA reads TGTGCCAGCAGCTTAACCGGGACTAGCGGGAGTGGTGAGCAGTTCTTC.

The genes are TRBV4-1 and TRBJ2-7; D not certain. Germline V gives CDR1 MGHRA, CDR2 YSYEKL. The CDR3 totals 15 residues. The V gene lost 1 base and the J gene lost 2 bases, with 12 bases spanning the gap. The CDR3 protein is CASSQAASVPYEQYF. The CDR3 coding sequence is TGCGCCAGCAGCCAAGCGGCCAGCGTCCCCTACGAGCAGTACTTC.

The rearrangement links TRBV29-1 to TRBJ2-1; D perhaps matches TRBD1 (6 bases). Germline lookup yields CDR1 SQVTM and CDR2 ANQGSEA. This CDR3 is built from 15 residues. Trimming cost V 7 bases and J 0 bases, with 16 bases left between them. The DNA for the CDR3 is TGCAGCGCTTCCAACAGGGCGCACTCCTACAATGAGCAGTTCTTC. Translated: CSASNRAHSYNEQFF.

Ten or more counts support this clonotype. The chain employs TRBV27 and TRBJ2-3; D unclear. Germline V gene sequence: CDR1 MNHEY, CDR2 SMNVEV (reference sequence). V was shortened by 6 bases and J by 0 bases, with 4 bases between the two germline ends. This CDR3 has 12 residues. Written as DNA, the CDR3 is TGTGCCAGCAGCTTTAGCACAGATACGCAGTATTTT. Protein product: CASSFSTDTQYF.

For the CDR3, the DNA is TGTGCCAGCAGCCAAGAACCGATATCACCCCTCCACTTT. Translation: CASSQEPISPLHF. This chain uses TRBV14 with TRBJ1-6; D is unclear. Germline CDR1 SGHDN, CDR2 FVKESK. Trimming left V 0 bases short and J 10 bases short, with 7 bases between. The CDR3 loop spans 13 amino acids.

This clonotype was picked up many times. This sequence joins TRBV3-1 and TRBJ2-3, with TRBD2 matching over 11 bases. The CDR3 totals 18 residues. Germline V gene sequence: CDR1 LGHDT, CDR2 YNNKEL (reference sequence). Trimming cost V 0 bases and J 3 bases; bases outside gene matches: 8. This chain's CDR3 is CASSQDPRLAGSTDTQYF. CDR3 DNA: TGTGCCAGCAGCCAAGATCCCCGACTAGCGGGGTCGACAGATACGCAGTATTTT.

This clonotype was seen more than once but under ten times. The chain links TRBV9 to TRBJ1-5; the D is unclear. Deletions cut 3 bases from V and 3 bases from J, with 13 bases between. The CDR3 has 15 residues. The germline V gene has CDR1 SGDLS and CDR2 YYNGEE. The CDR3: CASSAEPSANQPQHF. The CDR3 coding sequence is TGTGCCAGCAGCGCGGAACCCTCTGCCAATCAGCCCCAGCATTTT.

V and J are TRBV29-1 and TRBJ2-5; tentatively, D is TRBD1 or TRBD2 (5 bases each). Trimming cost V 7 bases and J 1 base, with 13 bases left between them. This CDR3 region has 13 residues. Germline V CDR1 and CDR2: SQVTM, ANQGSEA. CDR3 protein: CSASRDRQETQYF. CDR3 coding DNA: TGCAGCGCTTCCCGGGACCGCCAAGAGACCCAGTACTTC.

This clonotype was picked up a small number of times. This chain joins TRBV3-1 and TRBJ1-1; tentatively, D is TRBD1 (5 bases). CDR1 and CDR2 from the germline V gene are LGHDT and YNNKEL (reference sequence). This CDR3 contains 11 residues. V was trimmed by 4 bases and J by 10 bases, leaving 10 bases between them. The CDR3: CASSRQGSAFF. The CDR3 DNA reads TGTGCCAGCAGCCGGCAGGGTTCAGCTTTCTTT. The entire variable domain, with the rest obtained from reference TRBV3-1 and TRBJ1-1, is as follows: DTAVSQTPKYLVTQMGNDKSIKCEQNLGHDTMYWYKQDSKKFLKIMFSYNNKELIINETVPNRFSPKSPDKAHLNLHINSLELGDSAVYFCASSRQGSAFFGQGTRLTVV.

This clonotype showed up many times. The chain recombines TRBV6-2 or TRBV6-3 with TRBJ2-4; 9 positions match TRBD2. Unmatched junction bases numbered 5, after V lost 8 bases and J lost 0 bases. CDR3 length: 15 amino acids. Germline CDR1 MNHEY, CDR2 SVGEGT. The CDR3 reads CASVVTSGAKNIQYF. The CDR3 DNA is TGTGCCAGCGTCGTGACTAGCGGAGCCAAAAACATTCAGTACTTC.

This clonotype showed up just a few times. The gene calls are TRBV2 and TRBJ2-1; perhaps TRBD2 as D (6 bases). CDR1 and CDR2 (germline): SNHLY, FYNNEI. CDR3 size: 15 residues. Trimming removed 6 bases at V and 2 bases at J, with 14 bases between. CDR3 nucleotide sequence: TGTGCCAGCAGCGCGGACTACTCCACCTACAATGAGCAGTTCTTC. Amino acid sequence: CASSADYSTYNEQFF.

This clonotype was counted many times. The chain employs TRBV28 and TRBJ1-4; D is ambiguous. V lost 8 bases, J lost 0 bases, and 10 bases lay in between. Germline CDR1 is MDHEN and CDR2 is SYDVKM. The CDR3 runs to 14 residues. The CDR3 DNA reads TGTGCCAGCGGTAGAGTTGCAACTAATGAAAAACTGTTTTTT. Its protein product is CASGRVATNEKLFF.

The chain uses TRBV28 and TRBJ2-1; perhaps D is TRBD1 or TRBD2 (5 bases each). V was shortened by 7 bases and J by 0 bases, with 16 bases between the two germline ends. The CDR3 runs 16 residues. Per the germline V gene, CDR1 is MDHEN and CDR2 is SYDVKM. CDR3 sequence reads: CASNYLGGDSYNEQFF. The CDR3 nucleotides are TGTGCCAGCAACTACCTTGGGGGAGACTCCTACAATGAGCAGTTCTTC.

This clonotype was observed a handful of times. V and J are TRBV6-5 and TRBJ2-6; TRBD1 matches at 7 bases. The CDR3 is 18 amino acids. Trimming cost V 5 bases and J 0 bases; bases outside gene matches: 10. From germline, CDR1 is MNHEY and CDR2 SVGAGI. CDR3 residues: CASSPSGTASSGANVLTF. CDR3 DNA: TGTGCCAGCAGTCCTTCCGGGACAGCGAGCTCTGGGGCCAACGTCCTGACTTTC.

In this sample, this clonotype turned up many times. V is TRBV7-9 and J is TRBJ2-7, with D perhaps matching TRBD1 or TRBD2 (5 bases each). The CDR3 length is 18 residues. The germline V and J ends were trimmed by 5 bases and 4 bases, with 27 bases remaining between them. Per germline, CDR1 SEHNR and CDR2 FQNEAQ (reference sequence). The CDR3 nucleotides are TGTGCCAGCAGCCCTCAAATTGGGGCCGGGGCATCAAAGTACGAGCAGTACTTC. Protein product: CASSPQIGAGASKYEQYF.

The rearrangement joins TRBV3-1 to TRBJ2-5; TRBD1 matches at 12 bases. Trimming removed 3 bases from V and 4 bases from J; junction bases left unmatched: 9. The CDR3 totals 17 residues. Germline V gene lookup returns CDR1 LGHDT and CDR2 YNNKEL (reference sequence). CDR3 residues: CASSHLPGQGAGETQYF. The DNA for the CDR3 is TGTGCCAGCAGCCACCTTCCGGGACAGGGGGCGGGAGAGACCCAGTACTTC.

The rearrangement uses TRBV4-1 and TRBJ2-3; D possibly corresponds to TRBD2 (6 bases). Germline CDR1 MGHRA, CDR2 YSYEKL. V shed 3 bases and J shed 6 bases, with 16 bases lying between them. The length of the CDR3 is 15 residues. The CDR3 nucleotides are TGCGCCAGCAGCCAGGACGGGAGTCGGTTGGATACGCAGTATTTT. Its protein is CASSQDGSRLDTQYF.